What follows are 8 T cell receptor beta chains derived from one specimen sequenced in a study of T cells after yellow fever vaccination. Each CDR3 protein gets one entry after TCRdb re-called the 5' RACE reads with MiXCR. The sample yields some 100,000 distinct CDR3 sequences, roughly 7.2% seen once. The source material was CD4+ T cells sorted from PBMCs, sampled about 49 days after the first yellow fever vaccination. The receptors were sampled from a man in his late teens or twenties who received the YFV17D yellow fever vaccine.

This clonotype was detected a few times. The genes are TRBV5-5 and TRBJ2-5; perhaps D is TRBD1 or TRBD2 (5 bases each). Between the trimmed V and J ends, which lost 0 bases and 5 bases, there was a span of 14 bases. There are 15 residues in the CDR3. Germline CDR1 is SGHKS and CDR2 is YYEKEE (reference sequence). CDR3 in amino acids: CASSLAGNEGETQYF. The CDR3 DNA sequence: TGTGCCAGCAGCTTGGCCGGGAACGAGGGGGAGACCCAGTACTTC.

This clonotype has a count of ten or more. The chain combines TRBV20-1 with TRBJ1-2, with 9 bases that match TRBD1. V shed 5 bases, J shed 4 bases, and the junction held 2 bases outside the gene matches. The CDR3 has 12 amino acids. Germline-derived CDR1 and CDR2 are DFQATT and SNEGSKA (reference sequence). The CDR3 region has the DNA TGCAGTGCTGGGACAGGGCCCTATGGCTACACCTTC. Its protein is CSAGTGPYGYTF.

This clonotype was picked up many times. The chain couples TRBV5-1 to TRBJ1-1; TRBD1 might be the D (5 bases). This CDR3 spans 12 amino acids. Germline V gene sequence: CDR1 SGHRS, CDR2 YFSETQ. V was clipped by 4 bases and J by 9 bases, with 13 bases between them. The DNA for the CDR3 is TGCGCCAGCAGCCCGGATAGGGGCCAAGCTTTCTTT. Its protein is CASSPDRGQAFF.

This rearrangement joins TRBV23-1 to TRBJ2-7, with no clear D. TRBV23-1 qualifies as an ORF whose function is uncertain. V dropped 0 bases and J dropped 4 bases, with 7 bases sitting between them. CDR3 length: 13 amino acids. The CDR3 protein is CASSQSWGYEQYV. In nucleotides, the CDR3 is TGCGCCAGCAGTCAATCGTGGGGTTACGAGCAGTACGTC.

As for this clonotype: A single base separates this from a much larger clone, so it may be a read error. The chain combines TRBV5-1 with TRBJ1-1, with 7 bases aligning to TRBD1. The germline V gene has CDR1 SGHRS and CDR2 YFSETQ. This CDR3 comprises 15 residues. The DNA for the CDR3 is TGCGCCAACAGCTCGCTCTCAGGGGGGAACACTGAAGCTTTCTTT. This codes for CANSSLSGGNTEAFF.

This clonotype was seen a few times. This rearrangement joins TRBV11-2 to TRBJ1-4; weak D call: TRBD1 (5 bases). The CDR3 contains 17 residues. V gave up 3 bases and J gave up 7 bases, with 21 bases separating them. The V gene's germline CDR1 is SGHAT and CDR2 FQNNGV. This CDR3 reads CASSLGGIVARGEKLFF. For the CDR3, the DNA is TGTGCCAGCAGCTTGGGGGGTATAGTGGCCCGGGGTGAAAAACTGTTTTTT.

The chain joins TRBV10-3 to TRBJ2-7, with TRBD1 matching over 8 bases. The ends lost 6 bases at V and 2 bases at J; junction bases unmatched: 6. The length of the CDR3 is 14 residues. Germline CDR1 reads ENHRY; CDR2 reads SYGVKD. In DNA form, the CDR3 reads TGTGCCATCAGCGGACAGGGTGAGGCCTACGAGCAGTACTTC. Protein sequence: CAISGQGEAYEQYF.

In its sample, this clonotype was seen many times. The V gene is TRBV12-3 or TRBV12-4, the J gene TRBJ1-6; D is uncertain. This CDR3 region has 12 residues. Trimming took off 5 bases at V and 9 bases at J, with 8 bases between the two ends. CDR3 DNA sequence: TGTGCCAGCAGTCCCCCCTTTTCACCCCTCCACTTT. This gives the protein CASSPPFSPLHF.